Detailed here is one T cell receptor beta chain. Germline CDR1 and CDR2: SGHAT and FQNNGV. The CDR3 is 14 residues long. The V gene end was trimmed by 0 bases and the J gene end by 8 bases; junction bases not matched to a gene: 5. This record comes from a study of blood T cell repertoires in COVID-19. Study information: Acute and convalescent COVID-19 samples came from the United States, Italy and Spain.

Sequencing used immunoSEQ multiplex PCR; TCRdb keeps in-frame clones, though not all of them. Counted here are 250,000 to 300,000 clones, roughly nine tenths occurring once; the ten biggest clones make up 3.6%. The sequencing input was peripheral blood. This sequence was found in a man aged 18 to 35 with active or convalescent COVID-19. The rearrangement links TRBV11-2 to TRBJ1-2; 8 bases fit TRBD1. The CDR3: CASSLEGRGHGYTF. CDR3 sequence (DNA): TGTGCCAGCAGCTTAGAAGGCAGGGGGCACGGCTACACCTTC.